The source of this T cell receptor (beta chain) is a study of cytomegalovirus exposure and HLA in healthy donors. This CDR3 has 14 amino acids. The germline CDR1 and CDR2 sequences are ENHRY and SYGVKD. The V segment lost 2 bases and the J segment 0 bases; nucleotides outside the gene matches: 1. Primers for the PCR totalled 60 Vbeta and 13 Jbeta. Measured with immunoSEQ multiplex PCR; TCRdb has only the in-frame clones, and not every one. This sample has about 200,000 clones, with around 78% found just once. This clone appeared a few times. This chain joins TRBV10-3 and TRBJ2-7, with 7 bases aligning to TRBD1. Sequencing used PBMCs. The sequence was collected from a man aged 25-45 years in good health and CMV-seronegative. Written as DNA, the CDR3 is TGTGCCATCAGTGAGAGGGACAGCTCCTACGAGCAGTACTTC. Translating it yields CAISERDSSYEQYF.